These T cell receptor beta chains were read from a single sample in a study of blood T cell repertoires in COVID-19. TCRdb's copy holds only in-frame clones and misses some; the assay was immunoSEQ multiplex PCR. The sample includes hundreds of thousands of clones, more than 70% of them seen just once. Material for sequencing was PBMCs or T cells enriched from blood (not recorded which). The receptors derive from a woman aged 18-30 years who had been exposed to COVID-19. CDR3s include the opening cysteine and the closing phenylalanine or tryptophan. Each record gives: clone size, J gene, V gene, D gene, CDR3 DNA, CDR3 protein. The D gene is left open where the match is weak. Not every row has a clone size; where given, it reads once, few, many or a size class.

>-|TRBJ2-3|TRBV7-9|TRBD2
TGTGCCAGCAGTCTAGCGGGAGCAACCACAGATACGCAGTATTTT
CASSLAGATTDTQYF
>few|TRBJ2-3|TRBV4-2|-
TGTGCCAGCAGCCAAGCTGCTAAAGTGGATACGCAGTATTTT
CASSQAAKVDTQYF
>-|TRBJ1-4|TRBV6-5|-
TGTGCCAGCAGTTCCACCCGAGCCACGGGTGAAAAACTGTTTTTT
CASSSTRATGEKLFF
>-|TRBJ1-4|TRBV7-6|-
TGTGCCAGCAGCTTAGGGGCAGGGAGGAATGAAAAACTGTTTTTT
CASSLGAGRNEKLFF
>-|TRBJ1-4|TRBV2|TRBD1
TGTGCCAGCAGTCGGGACAGGGGAGGTGAAAAACTGTTTTTT
CASSRDRGGEKLFF
>-|TRBJ2-5|TRBV12-3/TRBV12-4|-
TGTGCCAGCAGGGATAGGAACGGGAAGACCCAGTACTTC
CASRDRNGKTQYF
>-|TRBJ2-3|TRBV2|TRBD2
TGTGCCAGCTTTCTAGCGGGGGGGCTAGATACGCAGTATTTT
CASFLAGGLDTQYF
>-|TRBJ2-2|TRBV28|TRBD1
TGTGCCAGCAGTAGGCAGCAGGGGGTAGTAGGGCTGTTTTTT
CASSRQQGVVGLFF
>-|TRBJ1-5|TRBV6-1|TRBD1
TGTGCCAGCAGGGAAGGGGGCGGCTATCAGCCCCAGCATTTT
CASREGGGYQPQHF
>-|TRBJ2-5|TRBV7-9|-
TGTGCCAGCAGCCCCCCGAGTAAAGAGACCCAGTACTTC
CASSPPSKETQYF
>-|TRBJ1-3|TRBV4-3|-
TGCGCCAGCAGCCCCTCCTGGGCAGGGGATAGCTCTGGAAACACCATATATTTT
CASSPSWAGDSSGNTIYF
>-|TRBJ1-4|TRBV6-5|-
TGTGCCAGCAGTACCGGACAGTTGAAGAATGAAAAACTGTTTTTT
CASSTGQLKNEKLFF
>-|TRBJ1-2|TRBV12-3/TRBV12-4|-
TGTGCCAGCAGCCCCCAGGGTTCCAAGGGCTACACCTTC
CASSPQGSKGYTF
>-|TRBJ1-6|TRBV13|TRBD1
TGTGCCAGCAGCTTACGACAGGGAAAGTCACCCCTCCACTTT
CASSLRQGKSPLHF
>-|TRBJ2-2|TRBV27|-
TGTGCCAGCAGTGCGAGGTGGAGCACCGGGGAGCTGTTTTTT
CASSARWSTGELFF
>-|TRBJ1-1|TRBV7-9|-
TGTGCCAGCAGCTTAGCCGGGGCAGGGGCCTACCATGCGGCTTTCTTT
CASSLAGAGAYHAAFF
>-|TRBJ2-7|TRBV7-9|-
TGTGCCAGCAGCTTAGCGGGAGACTACGAGCAGTACTTC
CASSLAGDYEQYF
>few|TRBJ2-3|TRBV7-2|TRBD2
TGTGCCAGCAGCTTCGGGACTAGCGGGGTTTCAGATACGCAGTATTTT
CASSFGTSGVSDTQYF
>-|TRBJ2-3|TRBV27|TRBD2
TGTGCCAGCAGTCAACCCTCCGGACTAGTGGGCACAGATACGCAGTATTTT
CASSQPSGLVGTDTQYF
>-|TRBJ2-6|TRBV6-2/TRBV6-3|TRBD1
TGTGCCAGCAGTTACGGACAGGGGGCGATGGGGGCCAACGTCCTGACTTTC
CASSYGQGAMGANVLTF
>-|TRBJ2-7|TRBV25-1|-
TGTGCCAGCAGTGATTTCGGCAGGGGGGCCTTTTCCGAGCAGTACTTC
CASSDFGRGAFSEQYF
>few|TRBJ1-3|TRBV10-1|-
TGCGCCAGCAGTTCCCAGGGTGAAAACACCATATATTTT
CASSSQGENTIYF
>-|TRBJ2-2|TRBV7-8|TRBD2
TGTGCCAGCAGCTTAGCGGCGGGAGTAAGGTTCATCGGGGAGCTGTTTTTT
CASSLAAGVRFIGELFF
>once|TRBJ2-1|TRBV9|TRBD2
TGTGCCAGCAGCGCCGGACTAGCGGGGGACTCAGAGCAGTTCTTC
CASSAGLAGDSEQFF
>-|TRBJ2-1|TRBV7-2|TRBD2
TGTGCCAGCAGCTTAGGCGGGGGGGCCTACAATGAGCAGTTCTTC
CASSLGGGAYNEQFF
>-|TRBJ2-1|TRBV5-1|TRBD2
TGCGCCAGCAGCTTGTCGGTTCCAGGGACTAGCGCCCAGTTCTTC
CASSLSVPGTSAQFF
>-|TRBJ2-1|TRBV7-2|-
TGTGCCAGCAGCACAGGACCGAAAAACAATGAGCAGTTCTTC
CASSTGPKNNEQFF
>-|TRBJ1-2|TRBV7-8|-
TGTGCCAGCAGCTTAGTGGACAGCTATGGCTACACCTTC
CASSLVDSYGYTF
>-|TRBJ1-5|TRBV25-1|TRBD1
TGTGCCAGCAGTCCCCAGGGGGCTTATCAGCCCCAGCATTTT
CASSPQGAYQPQHF
>once|TRBJ2-2|TRBV21-1|-
TGTGCCAGCAGCAAAGATGGGGACAGGGGGTATTGGGACACCGGGGAGCTGTTTTTT
CASSKDGDRGYWDTGELFF
>-|TRBJ1-6|TRBV19|-
TGTGCCAGTATCCAAAGCCGGGGGGCGATTAATTCACCCCTCCACTTT
CASIQSRGAINSPLHF
>-|TRBJ1-2|TRBV29-1|-
TGCAGCGTTGAAGGGGACTACTATGGCTACACCTTC
CSVEGDYYGYTF
>-|TRBJ1-1|TRBV6-5|-
TGTGCCAGCAGTTACTCGCGGGGGCTGGGTACTGAAGCTTTCTTT
CASSYSRGLGTEAFF
>-|TRBJ1-4|TRBV19|-
TGTGCCAGTAGTATAGGCGGAGCAACTAATGAAAAACTGTTTTTT
CASSIGGATNEKLFF
>once|TRBJ2-3|TRBV7-3|-
TGTGCCAGCAGCTTAAGTCAGACTTGGGACTCTGGATCAGGCACGCAGTATTTT
CASSLSQTWDSGSGTQYF
>-|TRBJ2-2|TRBV5-1|TRBD1
TGCGCCAGCAGCTCGGGACAGGGAAGGGGCTTTTGGACTACCACCGGGGAGCTGTTTTTT
CASSSGQGRGFWTTTGELFF
>-|TRBJ2-7|TRBV30|TRBD2
TGTGCCTGGAGTGTTGAAGGCGGGGGGTACGAGCAGTACTTC
CAWSVEGGGYEQYF
>-|TRBJ2-1|TRBV25-1|TRBD2
TGTGCCAGCAGTGAAAGAGACCGAGCGGGAGCTAGGAATGAGCAGTTCTTC
CASSERDRAGARNEQFF
>-|TRBJ2-1|TRBV2|TRBD2
TGTGCCAGCAGTGACCGACTAGCGGGAGCCTACAATGAGCAGTTCTTC
CASSDRLAGAYNEQFF
>-|TRBJ2-3|TRBV18|TRBD2
TGTGCCAGCTCACCAATGGCTAGCGGGAGTATTACAGATACGCAGTATTTT
CASSPMASGSITDTQYF
>once|TRBJ2-7|TRBV5-1|TRBD1
TGCGCCAGCAGCTTGGTGGGATCCGGGACAGGGGTGCACGAGCAGTACTTC
CASSLVGSGTGVHEQYF
>-|TRBJ1-3|TRBV30|-
TGTGCCTGGAGGCCCGGGGGCTCTGGAAACACCATATATTTT
CAWRPGGSGNTIYF
>-|TRBJ1-1|TRBV6-5|-
TGTGCCAGCAGTTACTCACAGGGCCACAATTCGGAAGCTTTCTTT
CASSYSQGHNSEAFF
>-|TRBJ2-7|TRBV28|TRBD1
TGTGCCAGCAGTTTACCCGGGACAGGGGGCGAGGTGCAGTACTTC
CASSLPGTGGEVQYF
>-|TRBJ1-2|TRBV30|TRBD1
TGTGCCTGCCTCGACAGGGCTAACTATGGCTACACCTTC
CACLDRANYGYTF
>-|TRBJ1-1|TRBV5-6|TRBD1
TGTGCCAGCAGCTTTTCCCCATTTCCGGGACAGGGGACGACTGAAGCTTTCTTT
CASSFSPFPGQGTTEAFF
>-|TRBJ1-4|TRBV19|-
TGTGCCAGTAGTATTAAAAGCTCAACTAATGAAAAACTGTTTTTT
CASSIKSSTNEKLFF
>-|TRBJ2-7|TRBV7-9|TRBD1
TGTGCCAGCAGCCCCAGGACAGGGGGAACCAACGAGCAGTACTTC
CASSPRTGGTNEQYF
>once|TRBJ1-3|TRBV30|-
TGTGCCTGGAGTCTAGGGGCGCGTGGAAACACCATATATTTT
CAWSLGARGNTIYF
>-|TRBJ1-4|TRBV5-5|TRBD1
TGTGCCAGCAGCTTCGAGGACAGGGGTCATGAAAAACTGTTTTTT
CASSFEDRGHEKLFF
>-|TRBJ2-7|TRBV5-1|TRBD2
TGCGCCAGCAGCTTGGTTGCGGGGGAATCGTACTTC
CASSLVAGESYF
>-|TRBJ2-7|TRBV28|TRBD1
TGTGCCAGCAGTCCCCACGGACAGGGAAACCACGAGCAGTACTTC
CASSPHGQGNHEQYF
>-|TRBJ2-5|TRBV24-1|TRBD1
TGTGCCACAAGAGGACAGGGGGCTTTGGAGACCCAGTACTTC
CATRGQGALETQYF
>-|TRBJ1-4|TRBV15|-
TGTGCCACCAGCAGAGGCCTGGGGGGGTCCAATGAAAAACTGTTTTTT
CATSRGLGGSNEKLFF
>-|TRBJ1-2|TRBV2|TRBD1
TGTGCCAGCAGTTCCGGGACAGGGTACTATGGCTACACCTTC
CASSSGTGYYGYTF
>-|TRBJ2-1|TRBV2|TRBD2
TGTGCCAGCAGAGCGGGGGGCTCCTACAATGAGCAGTTCTTC
CASRAGGSYNEQFF
>once|TRBJ1-6|TRBV18|-
TGTGCCAGCTCACCATTGGAGGCCAATTCACCCCTCCACTTT
CASSPLEANSPLHF